The rows below give T cell receptor beta chains drawn from one sample of a study of beta chain features in type 1 diabetes. Clones were sequenced by immunoSEQ multiplex PCR, and TCRdb holds only the in-frame ones, with some missing. The table lists 280,000 or so clones, about 15% of them singletons, with roughly 0.015% in the top ten. Sequencing was performed on naive CD4+ T cells from blood. The receptors here all came from a man younger than 35 with type 1 diabetes. Both conserved end residues are part of each CDR3. Fields, in order: D gene, J gene, V gene, clone size, CDR3 protein, CDR3 DNA. D genes are given only for firm matches. For some rows the clone size is stated as once, few or many, or as a class when expanded; others skip it.

>.|TRBJ1-1|TRBV30|once
CACNVRGWVTEAFF
TGTGCCTGCAACGTCAGGGGTTGGGTCACTGAAGCTTTCTTT
>TRBD2|TRBJ2-5|TRBV5-1|.
CASSELAGGFGETQYF
TGCGCCAGCAGCGAGCTAGCGGGCGGCTTCGGTGAGACCCAGTACTTC
>TRBD2|TRBJ2-7|TRBV29-1|few
CSSSGSNDEQYF
TGCAGCTCTAGCGGGAGTAACGACGAGCAGTACTTC
>TRBD1|TRBJ2-7|TRBV25-1|.
CASSDSGGDRALF
TGTGCCAGCAGTGACTCCGGAGGGGACAGGGCCCTCTTC
>TRBD1|TRBJ2-3|TRBV28|few
CASSQRFGQGDTDTQYF
TGTGCCAGCAGCCAGAGGTTCGGACAGGGGGACACAGATACGCAGTATTTT
>TRBD1|TRBJ1-4|TRBV25-1|.
CASRAGQGTGDANEKLFF
TGTGCCAGCAGAGCTGGACAGGGGACGGGAGACGCTAATGAAAAACTGTTTTTT
>.|TRBJ1-5|TRBV7-9|.
CASSPSGSHNQPQHF
TGTGCCAGCAGCCCATCGGGAAGCCATAATCAGCCCCAGCATTTT
>.|TRBJ2-3|TRBV6-5|.
CASSYSYTGADTQYF
TGTGCCAGCAGTTACTCGTATACGGGAGCAGATACGCAGTATTTT
>.|TRBJ2-7|TRBV30|.
CAWRRGPTYEQYF
TGTGCCTGGAGGCGGGGGCCCACCTACGAGCAGTACTTC
>TRBD2|TRBJ2-1|TRBV5-4|few
CASTRGGEIYNEQFF
TGTGCCAGCACCCGCGGGGGGGAAATCTACAATGAGCAGTTCTTC
>TRBD1|TRBJ2-7|TRBV11-2|.
CASSATGGLYEQYF
TGTGCCAGCAGCGCGACAGGGGGCCTCTACGAGCAGTACTTC
>.|TRBJ1-2|TRBV7-9|.
CASSLTTDGYTF
TGTGCCAGCAGCCTTACGACAGATGGCTACACCTTC
>.|TRBJ2-3|TRBV4-3|few
CASSQEQGSPDTQYF
TGCGCCAGCAGCCAAGAGCAGGGGTCCCCAGATACGCAGTATTTT
>TRBD2|TRBJ2-5|TRBV4-1|.
CASSQESGLAGWETQYF
TGCGCCAGCAGCCAAGAATCGGGTCTAGCGGGATGGGAGACCCAGTACTTC
>TRBD2|TRBJ2-1|TRBV18|few
CASSPGGGHNEQFF
TGTGCCAGCTCACCAGGCGGGGGACACAATGAGCAGTTCTTC
>TRBD2|TRBJ2-5|TRBV6-5|.
CASILAGGIETQYF
TGTGCCAGCATACTAGCGGGGGGCATAGAGACCCAGTACTTC
>.|TRBJ2-7|TRBV15|few
CATSREAGRGVLRYEQYF
TGTGCCACCAGCAGAGAGGCGGGACGGGGTGTCCTCCGTTACGAGCAGTACTTC
>.|TRBJ2-1|TRBV28|few
CASSGQYNEQFF
TGTGCCAGCTCTGGACAGTACAATGAGCAGTTCTTC
>.|TRBJ2-1|TRBV6-1|.
CASFRTHSTYNEQFF
TGTGCCAGCTTTAGGACTCATTCCACCTACAATGAGCAGTTCTTC
>TRBD2|TRBJ2-1|TRBV5-4|.
CASSSGLAGGWNEQFF
TGTGCCAGCAGCTCGGGACTAGCGGGAGGTTGGAATGAGCAGTTCTTC
>TRBD2|TRBJ2-2|TRBV7-2|.
CASSPSGRATGELFF
TGTGCCAGCAGCCCCAGCGGGAGGGCCACCGGGGAGCTGTTTTTT
>.|TRBJ1-5|TRBV30|.
CAWSEPFSNQPQHF
TGTGCCTGGAGTGAGCCGTTTAGCAATCAGCCCCAGCATTTT
>TRBD1|TRBJ2-2|TRBV10-3|.
CAISESYRGGTGELFF
TGTGCCATCAGTGAGTCCTACAGGGGTGGAACCGGGGAGCTGTTTTTT
>TRBD2|TRBJ2-1|TRBV7-2|.
CASSLAGTSGHNEQFF
TGTGCCAGCAGCTTAGCCGGGACTAGCGGGCACAATGAGCAGTTCTTC
>.|TRBJ2-3|TRBV5-1|few
CASSWGGQTQDTQYF
TGCGCCAGCAGCTGGGGGGGGCAGACTCAAGATACGCAGTATTTT
>TRBD1|TRBJ2-7|TRBV27|.
CASSLTGVVTYEQYF
TGTGCCAGCAGTTTGACAGGGGTGGTTACCTACGAGCAGTACTTC
>.|TRBJ2-5|TRBV19|.
CASSITGQETQYF
TGTGCCAGTAGTATAACAGGACAAGAGACCCAGTACTTC
>TRBD2|TRBJ2-7|TRBV6-1|.
CASSERLAGIYEQYF
TGTGCCAGCAGTGAACGGCTAGCGGGAATCTACGAGCAGTACTTC
>TRBD1|TRBJ1-1|TRBV5-1|.
CASSRTGGTEAFF
TGCGCCAGCAGCCGGACAGGGGGCACGGAAGCTTTCTTT
>.|TRBJ2-5|TRBV5-4|.
CASSLVQETQYF
TGTGCCAGCAGCCTAGTCCAAGAGACCCAGTACTTC
>.|TRBJ2-3|TRBV19|.
CASSPGSTDTQYF
TGTGCCAGTAGTCCGGGTAGCACAGATACGCAGTATTTT
>.|TRBJ1-2|TRBV5-4|.
CASSLGQKYGYTF
TGTGCCAGCAGCTTGGGACAGAAGTATGGCTACACCTTC
>.|TRBJ1-5|TRBV7-2|.
CASSARGGNQPQHF
TGTGCCAGCAGCGCGCGGGGAGGCAATCAGCCCCAGCATTTT
>.|TRBJ1-1|TRBV15|.
CATSAQGWAMNTEAFF
TGTGCCACCTCCGCCCAGGGCTGGGCAATGAACACTGAAGCTTTCTTT
>.|TRBJ2-7|TRBV23-1|.
CASSPREKLTYEQYF
TGCGCCAGCAGTCCCCGGGAGAAACTAACCTACGAGCAGTACTTC
>TRBD1|TRBJ1-2|TRBV23-1|few
CASDKGGRDGYTF
TGCGCCAGCGATAAAGGGGGCAGGGACGGCTACACCTTC
>TRBD1|TRBJ1-3|TRBV30|once
CAWRTGTGSGNTIYF
TGTGCCTGGAGGACCGGGACAGGCTCTGGAAACACCATATATTTT
>TRBD2|TRBJ2-3|TRBV9|.
CASSARGGHTDTQYF
TGTGCCAGCAGCGCCCGGGGGGGGCACACAGATACGCAGTATTTT
>TRBD1|TRBJ2-7|TRBV10-3|.
CATQLGQGYEQYF
TGTGCCACCCAACTGGGACAGGGCTACGAGCAGTACTTC
>TRBD1|TRBJ1-6|TRBV30|.
CAWSVMGRGPTNSPLHF
TGTGCCTGGAGTGTTATGGGCAGGGGGCCAACTAATTCACCCCTCCACTTT
>TRBD2|TRBJ2-1|TRBV6-6|.
CASSYGGTRTPNEQFF
TGTGCCAGCAGTTATGGAGGGACTAGGACTCCGAATGAGCAGTTCTTC
>.|TRBJ2-7|TRBV5-4|few
CASSSQAGYEQYF
TGTGCCAGCAGCTCACAGGCCGGGTACGAGCAGTACTTC
>TRBD1|TRBJ2-1|TRBV9|few
CASSVGTGGYNEQFF
TGTGCCAGCAGCGTAGGGACAGGGGGCTACAATGAGCAGTTCTTC
>TRBD1|TRBJ1-5|TRBV28|.
CASWRTGYSNQPQHF
TGTGCCAGCTGGCGGACAGGCTATAGCAATCAGCCCCAGCATTTT
>.|TRBJ2-1|TRBV30|.
CAWESSRGNEQFF
TGTGCCTGGGAGAGCTCTCGGGGCAATGAGCAGTTCTTC
>TRBD1|TRBJ1-1|TRBV30|few
CAWNGWTGGYVNTEAFF
TGTGCCTGGAACGGGTGGACAGGGGGCTATGTGAACACTGAAGCTTTCTTT
>TRBD2|TRBJ2-5|TRBV7-6|.
CASSPRTSSGTQYF
TGTGCCAGCAGCCCCCGGACTAGCTCGGGGACCCAGTACTTC
>.|TRBJ2-2|TRBV4-1|few
CASSEQGGSRTGELFF
TGCGCCAGCAGTGAACAGGGTGGTAGCCGGACCGGGGAGCTGTTTTTT
>.|TRBJ2-3|TRBV27|.
CASSSLRGTDTQYF
TGTGCCAGCAGTTCTCTCCGGGGCACAGATACGCAGTATTTT
>.|TRBJ2-5|TRBV10-2|.
CASSGQGQETQYF
TGCGCCAGCAGTGGGCAGGGGCAAGAGACCCAGTACTTC
>.|TRBJ1-2|TRBV30|few
CAWQRVGARARYTF
TGTGCCTGGCAACGAGTAGGGGCTAGGGCTCGCTACACCTTC
>TRBD1|TRBJ2-7|TRBV5-4|.
CASSLGQGYEEQYF
TGTGCCAGCAGCTTGGGACAGGGGTATGAGGAGCAGTACTTC
>TRBD2|TRBJ2-2|TRBV9|.
CASSAGLAGLQRNTGELFF
TGTGCCAGCAGCGCCGGACTAGCGGGGCTTCAAAGGAACACCGGGGAGCTGTTTTTT
>TRBD2|TRBJ2-7|TRBV15|.
CATSRASFSGGRNEQYF
TGTGCCACCAGCCGGGCCTCCTTCAGCGGGGGGAGGAACGAGCAGTACTTC
>.|TRBJ2-7|TRBV5-1|.
CASSLEAGEWYEQYF
TGCGCCAGCAGCTTGGAGGCAGGGGAATGGTACGAGCAGTACTTC
>.|TRBJ2-3|TRBV4-3|.
CASSQAFEDTQYF
TGCGCCAGCAGCCAAGCGTTCGAGGATACGCAGTATTTT
>TRBD2|TRBJ2-5|TRBV6-5|few
CASSYSRTSSQTQYF
TGTGCCAGCAGTTACTCGAGGACTAGCAGTCAGACCCAGTACTTC
>TRBD1|TRBJ2-2|TRBV9|.
CASSVVWQGDGELFF
TGTGCCAGCAGCGTAGTATGGCAGGGGGACGGGGAGCTGTTTTTT
>.|TRBJ2-2|TRBV4-1|few
CASSPPGHYTGELFF
TGCGCCAGCAGCCCCCCGGGACACTACACCGGGGAGCTGTTTTTT
>.|TRBJ2-5|TRBV7-9|few
CASSSMWGVGETQYF
TGTGCCAGCAGCTCCATGTGGGGAGTCGGCGAGACCCAGTACTTC